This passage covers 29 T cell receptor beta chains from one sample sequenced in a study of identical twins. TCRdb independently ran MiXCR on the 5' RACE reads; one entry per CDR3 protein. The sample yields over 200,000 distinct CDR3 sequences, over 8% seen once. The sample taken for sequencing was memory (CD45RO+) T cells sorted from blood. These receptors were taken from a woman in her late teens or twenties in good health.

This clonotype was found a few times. CDR3 residues: CASSYDADRVNTEAFF. In DNA, the CDR3 is TGCGCCAGCAGCTACGATGCCGACAGGGTGAACACTGAAGCTTTCTTT. The gene calls are TRBV5-1 and TRBJ1-1, with TRBD1 identical over 7 bases. Losses at the gene ends were 3 bases for V and 0 bases for J; bases not matched to a gene: 8. Looked up from germline, CDR1 is SGHRS and CDR2 is YFSETQ. The CDR3 spans 16 residues.

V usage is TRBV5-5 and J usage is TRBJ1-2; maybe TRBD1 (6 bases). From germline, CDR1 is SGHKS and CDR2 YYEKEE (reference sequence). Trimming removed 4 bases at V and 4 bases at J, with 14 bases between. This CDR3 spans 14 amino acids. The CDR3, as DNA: TGTGCCAGCAGCCGACAGGACGGCAGCTATGGCTACACCTTC. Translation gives CASSRQDGSYGYTF. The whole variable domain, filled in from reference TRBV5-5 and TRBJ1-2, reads DAGVTQSPTHLIKTRGQQVTLRCSPISGHKSVSWYQQVLGQGPQFIFQYYEKEERGRGNFPDRFSARQFPNYSSELNVNALLLGDSALYLCASSRQDGSYGYTFGSGTRLTVV.

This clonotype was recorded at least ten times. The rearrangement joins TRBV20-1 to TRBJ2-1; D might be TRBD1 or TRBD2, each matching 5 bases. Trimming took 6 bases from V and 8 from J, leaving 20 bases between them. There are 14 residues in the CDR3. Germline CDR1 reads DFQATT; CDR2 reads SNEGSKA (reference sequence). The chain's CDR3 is CSARSTGGRYEQFF. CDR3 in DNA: TGCAGTGCCAGGTCTACTGGGGGACGGTATGAGCAGTTCTTC.

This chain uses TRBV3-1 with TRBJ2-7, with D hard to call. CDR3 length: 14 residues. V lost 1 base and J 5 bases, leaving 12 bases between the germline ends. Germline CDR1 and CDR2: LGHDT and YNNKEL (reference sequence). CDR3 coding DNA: TGTGCCAGCAGCCAAGGCGACCCCCTTGACGAGCAGTACTTC. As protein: CASSQGDPLDEQYF.

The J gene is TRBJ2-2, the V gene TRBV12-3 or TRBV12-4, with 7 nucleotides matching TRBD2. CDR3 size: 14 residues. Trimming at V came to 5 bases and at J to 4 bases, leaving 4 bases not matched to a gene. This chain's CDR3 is CASSLSGGTGELFF. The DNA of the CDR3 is TGTGCCAGCAGTCTATCGGGGGGCACCGGGGAGCTGTTTTTT.

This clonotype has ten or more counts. The CDR3 DNA reads TGTGCCAGCAGCGTATTAGCCGGGACAGACAATGAAAAACTGTTTTTT. Translating gives CASSVLAGTDNEKLFF. The chain recombines TRBV9 with TRBJ1-4, with 7 bases that match TRBD1. From germline, CDR1 is SGDLS and CDR2 YYNGEE. The CDR3 spans 16 residues. Germline trimming cut 1 base from V and 5 bases from J; bases unmatched to any gene: 8.

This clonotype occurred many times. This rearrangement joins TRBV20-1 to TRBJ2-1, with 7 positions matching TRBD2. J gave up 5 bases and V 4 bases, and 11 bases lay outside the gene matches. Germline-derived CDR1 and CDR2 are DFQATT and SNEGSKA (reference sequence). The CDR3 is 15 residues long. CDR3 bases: TGCAGTGCTATAGAATGGGGGGGGGGAAACAATGAGCAGTTCTTC. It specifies CSAIEWGGGNNEQFF.

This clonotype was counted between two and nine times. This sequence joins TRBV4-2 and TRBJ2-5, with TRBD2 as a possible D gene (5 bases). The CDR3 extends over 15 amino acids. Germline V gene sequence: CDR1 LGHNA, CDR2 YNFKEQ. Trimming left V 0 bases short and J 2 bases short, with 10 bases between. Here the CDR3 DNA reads TGTGCCAGCAGCCAAGATTTTACTAGTCAAGAGACCCAGTACTTC. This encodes CASSQDFTSQETQYF.

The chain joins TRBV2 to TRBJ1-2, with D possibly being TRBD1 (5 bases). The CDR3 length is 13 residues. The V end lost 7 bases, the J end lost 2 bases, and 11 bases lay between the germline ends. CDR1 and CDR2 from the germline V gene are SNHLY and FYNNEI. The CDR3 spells CASMARANYGYTF. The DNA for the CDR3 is TGTGCCAGCATGGCCAGGGCAAACTATGGCTACACCTTC.

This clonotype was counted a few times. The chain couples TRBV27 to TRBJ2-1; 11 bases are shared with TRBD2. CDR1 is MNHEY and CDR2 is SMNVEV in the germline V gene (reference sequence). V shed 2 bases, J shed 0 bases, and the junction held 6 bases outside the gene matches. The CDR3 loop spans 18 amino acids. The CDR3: CASSLGTSGRSSYNEQFF. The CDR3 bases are TGTGCCAGCAGTTTAGGGACTAGCGGACGAAGCTCCTACAATGAGCAGTTCTTC.

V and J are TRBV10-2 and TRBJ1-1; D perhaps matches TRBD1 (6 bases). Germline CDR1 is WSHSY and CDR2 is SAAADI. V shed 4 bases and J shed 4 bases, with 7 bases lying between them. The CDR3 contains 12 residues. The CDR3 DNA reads TGCGCCAGCAGTGCGGGGGCCACTGAAGCTTTCTTT. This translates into CASSAGATEAFF.

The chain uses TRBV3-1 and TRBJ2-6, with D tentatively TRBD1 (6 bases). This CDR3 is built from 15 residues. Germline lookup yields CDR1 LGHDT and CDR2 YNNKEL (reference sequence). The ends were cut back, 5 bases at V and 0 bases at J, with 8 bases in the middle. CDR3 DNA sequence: TGTGCCAGCAGCAAGGGGGTCTCTGGGGCCAACGTCCTGACTTTC. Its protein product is CASSKGVSGANVLTF.

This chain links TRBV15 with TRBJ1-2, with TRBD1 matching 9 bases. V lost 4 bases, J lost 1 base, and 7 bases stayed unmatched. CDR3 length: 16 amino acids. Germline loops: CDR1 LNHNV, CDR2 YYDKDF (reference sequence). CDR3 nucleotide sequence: TGTGCCACCAGCAAGGACAGGGGAAATCTTAACTATGGCTACACCTTC. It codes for CATSKDRGNLNYGYTF.

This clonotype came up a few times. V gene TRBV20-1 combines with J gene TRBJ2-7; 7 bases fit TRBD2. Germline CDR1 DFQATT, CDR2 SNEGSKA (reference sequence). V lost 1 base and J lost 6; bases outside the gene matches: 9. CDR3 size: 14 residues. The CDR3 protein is CSARVPAGESEQYF. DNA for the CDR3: TGCAGTGCTAGAGTTCCCGCGGGAGAATCCGAGCAGTACTTC.

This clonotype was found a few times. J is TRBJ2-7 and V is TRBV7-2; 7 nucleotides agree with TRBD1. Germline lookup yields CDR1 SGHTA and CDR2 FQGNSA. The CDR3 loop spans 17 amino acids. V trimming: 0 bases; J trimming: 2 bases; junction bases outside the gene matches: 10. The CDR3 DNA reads TGTGCCAGCAGCTTAGCCGTCCCCGGGACAGCCACCTACGAGCAGTACTTC. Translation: CASSLAVPGTATYEQYF.

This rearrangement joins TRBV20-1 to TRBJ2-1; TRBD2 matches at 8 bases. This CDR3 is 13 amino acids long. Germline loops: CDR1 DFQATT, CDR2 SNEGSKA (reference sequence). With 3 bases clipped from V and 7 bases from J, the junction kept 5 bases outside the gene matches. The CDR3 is CSASGRADNEQFF. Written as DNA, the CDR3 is TGCAGTGCTAGCGGGAGGGCCGATAATGAGCAGTTCTTC.

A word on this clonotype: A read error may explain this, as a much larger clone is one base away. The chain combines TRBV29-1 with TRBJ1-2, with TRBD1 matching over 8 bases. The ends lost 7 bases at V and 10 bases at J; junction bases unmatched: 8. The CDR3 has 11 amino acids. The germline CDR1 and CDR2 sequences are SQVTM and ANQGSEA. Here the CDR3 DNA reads TGCAGCGCATTACAGGGGGATGACTACACCTTC. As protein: CSALQGDDYTF.

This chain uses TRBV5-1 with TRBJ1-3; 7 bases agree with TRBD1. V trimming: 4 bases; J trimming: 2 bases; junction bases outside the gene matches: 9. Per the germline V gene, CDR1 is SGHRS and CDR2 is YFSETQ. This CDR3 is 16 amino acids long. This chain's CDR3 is CASSRTQGDPGNTIYF. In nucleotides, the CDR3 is TGCGCCAGCAGCCGAACCCAGGGGGACCCTGGAAACACCATATATTTT.

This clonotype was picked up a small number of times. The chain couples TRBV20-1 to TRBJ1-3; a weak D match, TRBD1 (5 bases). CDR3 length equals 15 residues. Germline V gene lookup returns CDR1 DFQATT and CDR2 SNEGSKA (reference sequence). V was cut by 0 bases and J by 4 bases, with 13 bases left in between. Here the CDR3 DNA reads TGCAGTGCTAGAGATCACACAGGCCCCGGAAACACCATATATTTT. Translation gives CSARDHTGPGNTIYF.

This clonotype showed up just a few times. For the CDR3, the DNA is TGCAGTGCCAACTTCCCTAGCGGGGGGTCCTACAATGAGCAGTTCTTC. It is translated as CSANFPSGGSYNEQFF. V gene TRBV20-1 combines with J gene TRBJ2-1, with 11 nucleotides matching TRBD2. V trimming: 6 bases; J trimming: 1 base; junction bases outside the gene matches: 8. From germline, CDR1 is DFQATT and CDR2 SNEGSKA (reference sequence). This CDR3 comprises 16 residues.

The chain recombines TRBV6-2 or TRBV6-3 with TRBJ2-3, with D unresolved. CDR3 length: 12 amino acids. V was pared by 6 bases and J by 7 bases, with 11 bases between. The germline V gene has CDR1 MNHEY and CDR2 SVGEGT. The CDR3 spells CASRSFTYTQYF. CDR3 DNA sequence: TGTGCCAGCAGGTCCTTCACCTATACGCAGTATTTT.

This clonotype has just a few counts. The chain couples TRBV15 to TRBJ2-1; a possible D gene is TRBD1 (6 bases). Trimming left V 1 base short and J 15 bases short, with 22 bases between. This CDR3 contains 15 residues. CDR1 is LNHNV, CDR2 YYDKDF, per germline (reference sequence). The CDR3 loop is CATSRASLQGSRGFF. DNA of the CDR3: TGTGCCACCAGCAGAGCGTCGTTACAGGGAAGTCGTGGGTTCTTC.

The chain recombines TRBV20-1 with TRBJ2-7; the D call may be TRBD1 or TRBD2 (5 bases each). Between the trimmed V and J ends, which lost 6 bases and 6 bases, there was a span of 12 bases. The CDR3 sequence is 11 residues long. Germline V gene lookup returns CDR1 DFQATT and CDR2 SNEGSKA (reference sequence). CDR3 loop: CSAEGSGEQYF. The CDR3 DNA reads TGCAGTGCCGAGGGGTCCGGCGAGCAGTACTTC.

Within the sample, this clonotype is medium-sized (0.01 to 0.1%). CDR3 residues: CASSFEGLDLDTQYF. CDR3 sequence (DNA): TGCGCCAGCAGCTTTGAGGGACTAGATTTAGATACGCAGTATTTT. This chain joins TRBV5-1 and TRBJ2-3, with TRBD2 identical over 8 bases. The CDR3 length is 15 residues. Germline values: CDR1 SGHRS, CDR2 YFSETQ. V was pared by 2 bases and J by 5 bases, with 7 bases of the junction left unmatched.

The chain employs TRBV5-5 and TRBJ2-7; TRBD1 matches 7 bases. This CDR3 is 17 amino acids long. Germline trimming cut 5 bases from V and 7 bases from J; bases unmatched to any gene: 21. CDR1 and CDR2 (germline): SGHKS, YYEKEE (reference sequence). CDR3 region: CASSMTGLLPYIIEQYF. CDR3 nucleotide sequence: TGTGCCAGCAGTATGACAGGGCTCTTACCCTACATCATAGAGCAGTACTTC.

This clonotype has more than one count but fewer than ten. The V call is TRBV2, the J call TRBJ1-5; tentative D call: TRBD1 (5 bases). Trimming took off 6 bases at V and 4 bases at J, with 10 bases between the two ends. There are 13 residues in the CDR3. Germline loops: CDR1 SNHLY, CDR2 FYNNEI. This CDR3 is CASRATGNQPQHF. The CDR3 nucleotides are TGTGCCAGCAGAGCTACAGGAAATCAGCCCCAGCATTTT.

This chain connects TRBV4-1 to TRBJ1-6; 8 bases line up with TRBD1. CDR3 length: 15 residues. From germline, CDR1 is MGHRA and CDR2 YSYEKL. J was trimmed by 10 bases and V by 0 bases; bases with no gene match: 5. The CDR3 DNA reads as TGCGCCAGCAGCCAAGATCAGGGGGCTAGCTCACCCCTCCACTTT. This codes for CASSQDQGASSPLHF.

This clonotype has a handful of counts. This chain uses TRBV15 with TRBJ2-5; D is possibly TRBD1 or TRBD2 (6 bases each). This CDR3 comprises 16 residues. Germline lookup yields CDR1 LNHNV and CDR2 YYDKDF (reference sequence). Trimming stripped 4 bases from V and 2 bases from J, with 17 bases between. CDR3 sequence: CATSKSVGGGQETQYF. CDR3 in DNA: TGTGCCACCAGCAAATCAGTGGGGGGCGGGCAAGAGACCCAGTACTTC.

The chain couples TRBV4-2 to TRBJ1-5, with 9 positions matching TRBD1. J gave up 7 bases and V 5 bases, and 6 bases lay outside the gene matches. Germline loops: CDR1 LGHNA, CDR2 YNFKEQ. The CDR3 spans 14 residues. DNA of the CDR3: TGTGCCAGCAGCGCTCGACAGGGGGTCCAGCCCCAGCATTTT. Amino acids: CASSARQGVQPQHF.